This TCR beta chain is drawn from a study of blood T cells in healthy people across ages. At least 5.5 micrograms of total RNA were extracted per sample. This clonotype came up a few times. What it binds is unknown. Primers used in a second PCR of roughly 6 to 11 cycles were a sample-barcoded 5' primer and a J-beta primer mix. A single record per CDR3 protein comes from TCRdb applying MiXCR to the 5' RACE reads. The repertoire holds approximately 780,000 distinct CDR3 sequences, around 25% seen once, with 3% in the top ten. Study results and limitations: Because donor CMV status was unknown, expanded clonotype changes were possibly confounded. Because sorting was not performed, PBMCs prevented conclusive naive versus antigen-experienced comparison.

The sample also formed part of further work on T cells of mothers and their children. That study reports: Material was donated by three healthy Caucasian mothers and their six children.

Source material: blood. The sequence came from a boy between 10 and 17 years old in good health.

The CDR3 DNA reads as TGTGCCAGCAGCTCTAACCCGGACCGAACCTACGAGCAGTACTTC. Translation: CASSSNPDRTYEQYF. This chain links TRBV7-6 with TRBJ2-7; no firm D call. Germline V lookup: CDR1 SGHVS, CDR2 FNYEAQ. Between the trimmed V and J ends, which lost 4 bases and 2 bases, there was a span of 15 bases. The CDR3 is 15 residues long.